Sequencing of this T cell receptor beta chain was carried out in a study of control samples from healthy donors and cancer patients. This CDR3 has 14 residues. Trimming removed 2 bases at V and 2 bases at J, with 9 bases between. Per the germline V gene, CDR1 is SGHRS and CDR2 is YFSETQ. Profiled with immunoSEQ multiplex PCR; TCRdb holds only in-frame clones, not every one. The sample holds about 170,000 clones, 70% to 90% seen once. The TCR sequence derives from a woman aged 30 to 39 in good health. V gene TRBV5-1 combines with J gene TRBJ2-3, with a weak D call TRBD1 (5 bases). The sequenced sample consisted of blood. The CDR3 region is CASSFLGPTDTQYF. In DNA form, the CDR3 reads TGCGCCAGCAGCTTTTTGGGGCCCACAGATACGCAGTATTTT.